This TCR beta chain was found in a study of T-cell reconstitution after alpha-beta-depleted transplantation in children. V lost 5 bases and J lost 5, with 10 bases in between. The CDR3 contains 13 residues. Per the germline V gene, CDR1 is SGHNT and CDR2 is YENEEA. Researchers prepared the TCRbeta library using unique molecular identifiers, the study reports. TCRdb reprocessed the PCR reads via MiXCR and lists one record per CDR3 protein. This sample has tens of thousands of distinct CDR3 sequences; 52% occur once, and the top ten carry roughly two fifths. This clonotype turned up a few times. The TCR was taken from a boy under two years old with SCID, due to receive a stem cell transplant. Sequences were derived from peripheral blood, sampled before TCRalphabeta/CD19-depleted stem cell transplant. The chain links TRBV11-3 to TRBJ2-1; TRBD1 might be the D (5 bases). DNA for the CDR3: TGTGCCAGCAGCCAGGGTGATGACAATGAGCAGTTCTTC. Translated, it gives CASSQGDDNEQFF.